The clone carrying this T cell receptor beta chain was detected ten times or more. Its target is unknown. The second PCR ran about 6 to 12 cycles with a sample-barcoded 5' primer and J-beta primers. From the 5' RACE reads, TCRdb called clonotypes with MiXCR, one entry per CDR3 protein. The table shows 1.5 million to 2 million distinct CDR3 sequences, with around 48% occurring only once. The sample comes from a study of blood T cells in healthy people across ages. Findings and caveats of the study: Estimates based on one million T cells were treated as lower bounds. Unknown donor CMV status possibly confounded expanded clonotype changes.

This CDR3 has 14 amino acids. The junction had 5 bases not matched to a gene; V was cut back by 5 bases and J by 3 bases. From germline, CDR1 is MNHEY and CDR2 SVGAGI. The sequencing sample was made of blood. The receptor's source is a woman aged 40 to 49 in good health. The chain uses TRBV6-5 and TRBJ2-7, with 9 bases aligning to TRBD1. The CDR3 DNA is TGTGCCAGCAGTCCCGGGACAGGGCTCTACGAGCAGTACTTC. Amino acid sequence: CASSPGTGLYEQYF.